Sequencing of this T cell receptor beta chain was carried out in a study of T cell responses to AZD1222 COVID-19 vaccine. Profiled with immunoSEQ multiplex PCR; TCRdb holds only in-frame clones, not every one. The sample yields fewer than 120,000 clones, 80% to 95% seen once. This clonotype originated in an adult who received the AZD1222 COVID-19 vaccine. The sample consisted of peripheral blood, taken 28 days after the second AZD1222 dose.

CDR3 nucleotides: TGTGCCAGCAGCGTAGGAACGGGGTTCTACGAGCAGTACTTC. Translated, it gives CASSVGTGFYEQYF. The rearrangement links TRBV9 to TRBJ2-7; perhaps TRBD2 as D (5 bases). Trimming took off 0 bases at V and 3 bases at J, with 10 bases between the two ends. Germline V CDR1 and CDR2: SGDLS, YYNGEE. The CDR3 totals 14 residues.